Presented here are 20 T cell receptor beta chains from one specimen sequenced in a study of blood T cell repertoires in COVID-19. Only in-frame clones appear in the TCRdb table, and some are missing; sequencing was by immunoSEQ multiplex PCR. The table includes roughly 100,000 clones, around 87% detected once. Sequences were obtained from peripheral blood. The receptors stem from a man between 45 and 60 years old with acute or convalescent COVID-19.

The chain has TRBV6-2 or TRBV6-3 and TRBJ2-5, with TRBD2 identical over 10 bases. Germline CDR1 is MNHEY and CDR2 is SVGEGT. This CDR3 has 16 amino acids. After removal of 2 bases from V and 1 base from J, the junction contained 4 bases not matched to a gene. The CDR3 sequence: CASSYATSGRQETQYF. In DNA form, the CDR3 reads TGTGCCAGCAGTTACGCGACTAGCGGGCGCCAAGAGACCCAGTACTTC.

The chain uses TRBV19 and TRBJ2-3, with 8 bases lining up with TRBD2. The CDR3 consists of 16 residues. Germline loops: CDR1 LNHDA, CDR2 SQIVND (reference sequence). The V gene end was trimmed by 5 bases and the J gene end by 1 base; junction bases not matched to a gene: 8. The CDR3 sequence: CASSLQTSARTDTQYF. The CDR3 DNA sequence: TGTGCCAGTAGTCTTCAGACTAGCGCTCGCACAGATACGCAGTATTTT.

A few counts support this clone. V is TRBV25-1 and J is TRBJ2-1; D ambiguous. Germline V gene sequence: CDR1 MGHDK, CDR2 SYGVNS. The V end was cut by 4 bases, the J end by 6 bases, with 7 bases between. The CDR3 contains 12 residues. The CDR3 DNA reads TGTGCCAGCAGTGTTAGCAGCAATGAGCAGTTCTTC. It translates to CASSVSSNEQFF.

The chain uses TRBV3-1 (or the pseudogene TRBV3-2) and TRBJ1-2; 7 nucleotides align to TRBD1. Germline assignment: CDR1 LGHDT and CDR2 YNNKEL (reference sequence). With 4 bases clipped from V and 4 bases from J, the junction kept 6 bases outside the gene matches. This CDR3 spans 14 amino acids. The CDR3 region has the DNA TGTGCCAGCAGCCCCCCGGGACAGAGCTATGGCTACACCTTC. As protein: CASSPPGQSYGYTF.

This clone was seen only a few times. The chain employs TRBV24-1 and TRBJ2-5; D uncertain. Trimming removed 12 bases at V and 9 bases at J, with 7 bases between. The CDR3 sequence is 8 residues long. Germline V lookup: CDR1 KGHDR, CDR2 SFDVKD. CDR3 residues: CAPPAQYF. CDR3 nucleotide sequence: TGTGCCCCCCCGGCCCAGTACTTC.

The CDR3 DNA reads as TGTGCCAGCAGCTTAGTCGGGAGCTCTGGAAACACCATATATTTT. Translation gives CASSLVGSSGNTIYF. The chain carries TRBV7-8 and TRBJ1-3, with D hard to call. Trimming took 1 base from V and 0 from J, leaving 7 bases between them. CDR3 length: 15 amino acids. Germline CDR1 and CDR2: SGHVS and FQNEAQ.

This clone was recorded a few times. The chain is built from TRBV2 and TRBJ2-3; 9 nucleotides line up with TRBD2. CDR3 length: 17 amino acids. The germline gives CDR1 SNHLY, CDR2 FYNNEI. The V and J ends lost 6 bases and 3 bases, in that order; junction bases with no gene match: 13. CDR3 sequence: CASSQPVAGELTDTQYF. CDR3 bases: TGTGCCAGCAGCCAACCGGTAGCGGGAGAGTTGACAGATACGCAGTATTTT.

The V gene is TRBV5-4, the J gene TRBJ1-2; the match to TRBD1 covers 7 bases. The trim removed 4 bases at V and 5 bases at J, leaving 2 bases unmatched. The germline V gene encodes CDR1 SGHNT and CDR2 YYREEE (reference sequence). The CDR3 length is 12 residues. In DNA, the CDR3 is TGTGCCAGCAGCCCGGACAGGTATGGCTACACCTTC. Encoded protein: CASSPDRYGYTF.

Here the CDR3 reads CASSLGTSGRNYEQYF. CDR3 nucleotides: TGTGCCAGCAGTCTCGGGACTAGCGGGAGAAATTACGAGCAGTACTTC. The J gene is TRBJ2-7, the V gene TRBV27, with 14 bases fitting TRBD2. V lost 5 bases, J lost 4 bases, and 7 bases stayed unmatched. In germline, CDR1 is MNHEY, CDR2 SMNVEV (reference sequence). The CDR3 totals 16 residues.

The gene calls are TRBV5-4 and TRBJ2-7; a possible D gene is TRBD2 (6 bases). The CDR3 covers 14 residues. Looked up from germline, CDR1 is SGHNT and CDR2 is YYREEE (reference sequence). Trimming shortened V by 4 bases and J by 2 bases, and 13 bases separated the two germline ends. Here the CDR3 reads CASSPLGGTYEQYF. The CDR3 region has the DNA TGTGCCAGCAGCCCCCTTGGGGGGACCTACGAGCAGTACTTC.

This clone has only a few counts. The chain combines TRBV10-3 with TRBJ2-6, with D possibly being TRBD2 (6 bases). Looked up from germline, CDR1 is ENHRY and CDR2 is SYGVKD. The CDR3 loop spans 14 amino acids. The V gene lost 10 bases and the J gene lost 0 bases, with 10 bases spanning the gap. CDR3: CATGSSSGANVLTF. CDR3 nucleotides: TGTGCCACCGGGAGTAGCTCTGGGGCCAACGTCCTGACTTTC.

V is TRBV24-1 and J is TRBJ2-6; tentative D call: TRBD1 (5 bases). Germline V lookup: CDR1 KGHDR, CDR2 SFDVKD. The V end lost 3 bases, the J end lost 2 bases, and 13 bases lay between the germline ends. This CDR3 spans 17 amino acids. In DNA, the CDR3 is TGTGCCACCAGTGATCCCACAGGTGCCCCTGGGGCCAACGTCCTGACTTTC. This translates into CATSDPTGAPGANVLTF.

The V gene is TRBV7-9, the J gene TRBJ2-3, with D unclear. The CDR3 runs 16 residues. The V gene lost 4 bases and the J gene lost 1 base, with 15 bases spanning the gap. Germline V gene data show CDR1 as SEHNR and CDR2 as FQNEAQ (reference sequence). The CDR3 DNA is TGTGCCAGCAGCTCCCCTCGCTCCCAGGGCACAGATACGCAGTATTTT. Its translation: CASSSPRSQGTDTQYF.

V is TRBV18 and J is TRBJ2-5; possibly TRBD1 for D (6 bases). V was pared by 1 base and J by 1 base, with 13 bases between. CDR1 and CDR2 from the germline V gene are KGHSH and LQKENI. The CDR3 is 16 residues long. CDR3 sequence (DNA): TGTGCCAGCTCACCACTTTACAGGGCCCGCCAAGAGACCCAGTACTTC. It translates to CASSPLYRARQETQYF.

V is TRBV14 and J is TRBJ2-7, with 11 nucleotides matching TRBD2. The CDR3 runs to 14 residues. Trimming took 3 bases from V and 6 from J; bases not matched to a gene: 4. Germline CDR1 is SGHDN and CDR2 is FVKESK. Here the CDR3 reads CASSQLAGGFEQYF. In nucleotides, the CDR3 is TGTGCCAGCAGCCAGTTAGCGGGAGGGTTCGAGCAGTACTTC.

This clone has just one count. The chain joins TRBV19 to TRBJ2-3, with 12 bases aligning to TRBD2. Germline trimming cut 7 bases from V and 6 bases from J; bases unmatched to any gene: 5. Germline V CDR1 and CDR2: LNHDA, SQIVND (reference sequence). The CDR3 loop spans 14 amino acids. The CDR3 region is CASKTSGRPDTQYF. CDR3 DNA sequence: TGTGCCAGTAAGACTAGCGGGAGACCTGATACGCAGTATTTT.

The rearrangement joins TRBV3-1 (or the pseudogene TRBV3-2) to TRBJ1-1; D call uncertain. The ends were cut back, 3 bases at V and 10 bases at J, with 15 bases in the middle. This CDR3 contains 13 residues. Germline V gene data show CDR1 as LGHDT and CDR2 as YNNKEL (reference sequence). The CDR3 spells CASSHYGGILAFF. CDR3 DNA: TGTGCCAGCAGCCATTACGGAGGGATATTAGCTTTCTTT.

The sample holds one count of this clone. This chain joins TRBV5-1 and TRBJ2-1; weak D call: TRBD2 (5 bases). Trimming took 0 bases from V and 0 from J, leaving 19 bases between them. CDR3 length: 19 amino acids. The germline V gene encodes CDR1 SGHRS and CDR2 YFSETQ. The CDR3 sequence: CASSLGGLSSGGSYNEQFF. CDR3 in DNA: TGCGCCAGCAGCTTGGGCGGGCTCAGCTCTGGAGGCTCCTACAATGAGCAGTTCTTC.

This chain joins TRBV14 and TRBJ2-5; D gene ambiguous. The ends were cut back, 1 base at V and 2 bases at J, with 11 bases in the middle. CDR1 and CDR2 from the germline V gene are SGHDN and FVKESK. The CDR3 spans 15 residues. CDR3 sequence (DNA): TGTGCCAGCAGCCAAGGTTCAGGCATACAAGAGACCCAGTACTTC. Protein sequence: CASSQGSGIQETQYF.

The chain employs TRBV18 and TRBJ2-1; 12 nucleotides agree with TRBD2. The CDR3 has 15 amino acids. The germline V gene has CDR1 KGHSH and CDR2 LQKENI. V gave up 6 bases and J gave up 5 bases; unmatched junction bases: 5. CDR3 DNA sequence: TGTGCCAGCTCCTATCGGACTAGCGGGAACAATGAGCAGTTCTTC. Protein sequence: CASSYRTSGNNEQFF.